These T cell receptor beta chains were read from a single sample in a study of OX40 agonist ivuxolimab in advanced cancers. Only in-frame clones appear in the TCRdb table, and some are missing; sequencing was by immunoSEQ multiplex PCR. The sample contains tens of thousands of clones, 65% to 90% of which appear only once. Sequencing was performed on CD4+ or CD8+ T cells sorted from blood, taken in a trial of the OX40 agonist ivuxolimab. The receptors shown here come from an adult with an advanced solid tumor such as melanoma, head and neck, liver or kidney cancer. Both conserved end residues are part of each CDR3. A D gene is named only where the DNA matches it firmly. Rows give clone size only sometimes, using once, few, many, or a class for an expanded clone.

>TRBJ1-5|TRBD1|TRBV6-5|.
TGTGCCAGCACTCAAATACAGGGGAGGGGCCAGCCCCAGCATTTT
CASTQIQGRGQPQHF
>TRBJ1-5|.|TRBV28|.
TGTGCCAGCAGTCCAGTTAGCAATCAGCCCCAGCATTTT
CASSPVSNQPQHF
>TRBJ1-3|.|TRBV1|.
TGCACCAGTTTGACAGCCTCAGGAAACACCATATATTTT
CTSLTASGNTIYF
>TRBJ1-3|.|TRBV5-6|.
TGTGCCAGCAGCTTTCGTCCCGGGGTGCGGCCCTATTTT
CASSFRPGVRPYF
>TRBJ2-7|TRBD2|TRBV28|.
TGTGCCAGCAGTTCTCCCTCTAGCGGGAGTTATTACGAGCAGTACTTC
CASSSPSSGSYYEQYF
>TRBJ1-1|.|TRBV10-1|.
TGCGCCAGCAGTGAGCGAGGGAACACTGAAGCTTTCTTT
CASSERGNTEAFF
>TRBJ1-2|.|TRBV5-6|.
TGTGCCAGCAGCTTGTCCTCGGTCTTCGACAGGAGGGACTATGGCTACACCTTC
CASSLSSVFDRRDYGYTF
>TRBJ2-5|.|TRBV5-7|.
TGTGCCAGCAGCTCGGGATTGGGGACGCAAGCCCGAGAGACCCAGTACTTC
CASSSGLGTQARETQYF
>TRBJ2-7|.|TRBV30|.
TGTGCCTGGAGTGTACCCCCCTCCTACGAGCAGTACTTC
CAWSVPPSYEQYF
>TRBJ2-1|.|TRBV11-3|.
TGTGCCAGCAGCTTAGTCGGGGGTGAGCAGTTCTTC
CASSLVGGEQFF
>TRBJ1-1|.|TRBV18|.
TGTGCCAGCTCACCCCGAGGGTATAACGCTGAAGCTTTCTTT
CASSPRGYNAEAFF
>TRBJ1-1|.|TRBV7-2|.
TGTGCCAGCAGCCCATGGACGGGGAACACTGAAGCTTTCTTT
CASSPWTGNTEAFF
>TRBJ1-4|TRBD1|TRBV29-1|.
TGCAGCGTGCAAGGACAGGGTGCTGAAAAACTGTTTTTT
CSVQGQGAEKLFF
>TRBJ2-7|TRBD2|TRBV5-1|.
TGCGCCAGCAGCTTGGTAAGCGGGAGCTCCTACGAGCAGTACTTC
CASSLVSGSSYEQYF
>TRBJ2-3|TRBD2|TRBV9|.
TGTGCCAGCAGCCCTCGACTAGCGGCGAGCACAGATACGCAGTATTTT
CASSPRLAASTDTQYF
>TRBJ1-2|.|TRBV20-1|.
TGCAGTGCTTTGGGTGTTCAGGGCTACACCTTC
CSALGVQGYTF
>TRBJ2-5|.|TRBV5-1|few
TGCGCCAGCAGCTTATCCCAAGAGACCCAGTACTTC
CASSLSQETQYF
>TRBJ2-2|TRBD1|TRBV30|.
TGTGCCCGCCGGGGACAGGGGGCCATAGACACCGGGGAGCTGTTTTTT
CARRGQGAIDTGELFF
>TRBJ2-5|.|TRBV14|.
TGTGCCAGCAGCCAAGTCCCGGAGACCCAGTACTTC
CASSQVPETQYF
>TRBJ1-1|.|TRBV6-5|.
TGTGCCAGCAGTTATAGTAATTCCTACAGGAACACTGAAGCTTTCTTT
CASSYSNSYRNTEAFF
>TRBJ2-5|.|TRBV7-6|.
TGTGCCAGCAGCTTACAGGGACCGAGGGAGACCCAGTACTTC
CASSLQGPRETQYF
>TRBJ1-6|.|TRBV27|.
TGTGCCAGCAAGTACAGAAGCAATAATTCACCCCTCCACTTT
CASKYRSNNSPLHF
>TRBJ2-1|TRBD2|TRBV19|.
TGTGCCAGTAGTTTCGGACTAGCGGGCGGGGAGCAGTTCTTC
CASSFGLAGGEQFF
>TRBJ1-5|.|TRBV7-2|.
TGTGCCAGCAGCTTGGATGCCGGTCAGCCCCAGCATTTT
CASSLDAGQPQHF
>TRBJ1-1|.|TRBV5-1|.
TGCGCCAGCCACGGCCCGTTGGCAGGCACTGAAGCTTTCTTT
CASHGPLAGTEAFF
>TRBJ2-7|.|TRBV7-9|.
TGTGCCAGCAGCCGAACCTACGAGCAGTACTTC
CASSRTYEQYF
>TRBJ2-7|.|TRBV5-6|once
TGTGCCAGCAGCTTAGATCTTCTCGAGCAGTACTTC
CASSLDLLEQYF